These 3 T cell receptor beta chains originate from one sample sequenced in a study of T-cell reconstitution after alpha-beta-depleted transplantation in children. Unique molecular identifiers were built into the TCRbeta library. TCRdb re-derived calls from the PCR reads in MiXCR, one entry per CDR3 protein. The table lists hundreds of thousands of distinct CDR3 sequences, more than 10% of them singletons, with about 2.6% in the top ten. Sequencing used PBMCs from the stem cell graft donor, obtained from the stem cell graft. Every receptor here comes from a human donor who donated a stem cell graft to a child with acute lymphoblastic leukemia.

CDR3 amino acids: CSARDREGAYNEQFF. CDR3 nucleotide sequence: TGCAGTGCTAGAGACAGGGAGGGCGCCTACAATGAGCAGTTCTTC. The V and J genes are TRBV20-1 and TRBJ2-1, with 7 bases aligning to TRBD2. The junction had 4 bases not matched to a gene; V was cut back by 0 bases and J by 2 bases. The CDR3 extends over 15 amino acids. In germline, CDR1 is DFQATT, CDR2 SNEGSKA (reference sequence).

Concerning this clonotype itself: Just one base apart from a much larger clone, this may be a read error. The chain carries TRBV7-9 and TRBJ2-7; 13 nucleotides agree with TRBD2. The J segment lost 6 bases and the V segment lost 5 bases, leaving 13 bases of the junction unmatched. Germline V gives CDR1 SEHNR, CDR2 FQNEAQ (reference sequence). CDR3 size: 17 residues. CDR3 loop: CASSPSSPGLAGREQYF. CDR3 coding DNA: TGTGCCAGCAGCCCCTCATCCCCGGGACTAGCGGGACGCGAGCAGTACTTC.

A remark on this clonotype: This may be a read error, as it is one base from a much larger clone. V usage is TRBV10-3 and J usage is TRBJ1-5; no firm D call. Looked up from germline, CDR1 is ENHRY and CDR2 is SYGVKD. The CDR3 is 14 amino acids. V lost 0 bases and J lost 9, with 12 bases in between. As DNA, the CDR3 is TGTGCCATCAGTGAGTCATCCCCTTTGCGGCCCCAGCATTTT. It codes for CAISESSPLRPQHF.